This TCR beta chain was documented in a study of blood T cell repertoires in COVID-19. Germline V gene lookup returns CDR1 MNHEY and CDR2 SVGAGI. The CDR3 extends over 14 amino acids. Sequencing was performed with immunoSEQ multiplex PCR; in TCRdb, only in-frame clones are kept and a portion is missing. The sample lists about 120,000 clones; over 75% were seen once. Note on this clone: A junction boundary mismatches the germline segment, possibly from a read error.

Material for sequencing was peripheral blood. The sequence was obtained from a man aged 55 to 70 with active or convalescent COVID-19. This chain uses TRBV6-5 with TRBJ1-2, with D possibly being TRBD1 (6 bases). DNA for the CDR3: TGTGCCAGCAGTGACTCTGGACAGAGCTATGGCTACACCTTC. This translates into CASSDSGQSYGYTF.